Shown below are 15 T cell receptor beta chains from a single sample sequenced in a study of Graves' ophthalmopathy and Graves' hyperthyroidism. Amplification targeted the TCR beta CDR3 regions, with RNA transcripts as the source material. An initial RT-PCR round employing HTBI primers preceded a second-round multiplex PCR. TCRdb re-derived calls from the multiplex PCR reads in MiXCR, one entry per CDR3 protein. The table records roughly 610,000 distinct CDR3 sequences, approximately 21% of them present only once. Specimen: peripheral blood. The receptors stem from a woman aged 18-29 years with stable Graves' hyperthyroidism. Some clones in this sample may be carry-over from other donors' samples.

This clonotype was found many times. The chain combines TRBV10-1 with TRBJ2-5; a possible D gene is TRBD2 (7 bases). Trimming removed 4 bases from V and 6 bases from J, with 24 bases in between. The CDR3 spans 17 residues. Germline V CDR1 and CDR2: WNHNN, SYGVQD (reference sequence). The CDR3 DNA follows: TGCGCCAGCAGTGGGGAGGTAGCGGAGGGGGGGCGAAAGACCCAGTACTTC. Amino acid sequence: CASSGEVAEGGRKTQYF.

Ten or more counts support this clonotype. The chain carries TRBV10-3 and TRBJ1-2, with TRBD1 identical over 9 bases. Germline values: CDR1 ENHRY, CDR2 SYGVKD. The CDR3 loop spans 13 amino acids. V lost 7 bases, J lost 7 bases, and 7 bases stayed unmatched. The CDR3 is CAITGQGRTGYTF. The CDR3 region has the DNA TGTGCCATCACCGGACAGGGGCGGACTGGCTACACCTTC.

In nucleotides, the CDR3 is TGTGCCAGCAGCTCCGGTCGGTCCAACCCTCAGCCCCAGCATTTT. This sequence encodes CASSSGRSNPQPQHF. The chain recombines TRBV7-2 with TRBJ1-5; D unresolved. From germline, CDR1 is SGHTA and CDR2 FQGNSA. This CDR3 is 15 amino acids long. V shed 4 bases and J shed 6 bases, with 16 bases lying between them.

A remark on this clonotype: The junction and the germline gene differ at one end; a read error may be behind it. The V gene is TRBV27, the J gene TRBJ2-7; D is unclear. This CDR3 has 12 amino acids. In germline, CDR1 is MNHEY, CDR2 SMNVEV (reference sequence). CDR3 DNA: TGTGCCAGCAGTTTCGGACCCTACGAGCGGTACTTC. Protein product: CASSFGPYERYF.

This clonotype was counted between two and nine times. V is TRBV5-1 and J is TRBJ1-1; no clear D. CDR3 length: 14 residues. The germline gives CDR1 SGHRS, CDR2 YFSETQ. V was cut by 4 bases and J by 5 bases, with 15 bases left in between. The CDR3 spells CASSPRKEKTEAFF. In DNA form, the CDR3 reads TGCGCCAGCAGCCCACGGAAAGAAAAGACTGAAGCTTTCTTT.

DNA for the CDR3: TGTGCCAGCGGGGGGCTAGGTGGCTACACCTTC. Amino acids: CASGGLGGYTF. The rearrangement links TRBV6-1 to TRBJ1-2, with a weak D call TRBD1 (6 bases). Germline V CDR1 and CDR2: MNHNS, SASEGT. V dropped 8 bases and J dropped 7 bases, with 11 bases sitting between them. The CDR3 contains 11 residues.

The CDR3 bases are TGCAGTGCTAGAGATCCGGGGGCGGACTATAGCAATCAGCCCCAGCATTTT. Translating it yields CSARDPGADYSNQPQHF. The chain combines TRBV20-1 with TRBJ1-5; perhaps TRBD1 as D (6 bases). There are 17 residues in the CDR3. Germline lookup yields CDR1 DFQATT and CDR2 SNEGSKA (reference sequence). V was trimmed by 0 bases and J by 0 bases, leaving 15 bases between them.

The chain couples TRBV24-1 to TRBJ1-5, with a tentative D call TRBD1 (6 bases). Germline V CDR1 and CDR2: KGHDR, SFDVKD. V was clipped by 4 bases and J by 1 base, with 19 bases between them. The CDR3 sequence is 18 residues long. The CDR3 reads CATSDSFERQGSNQPQHF. In DNA, the CDR3 is TGTGCCACCAGTGACTCGTTTGAGCGGCAGGGGAGCAATCAGCCCCAGCATTTT.

This clonotype was recorded many times. The chain recombines TRBV6-2 or TRBV6-3 with TRBJ1-5; tentatively, D is TRBD1 (6 bases). The CDR3 contains 13 residues. Trimming removed 11 bases from V and 2 bases from J, with 13 bases in between. Germline V gene sequence: CDR1 MNHEY, CDR2 SVGEGT. The CDR3 spells CASEGDGNQPQHF. CDR3 in DNA: TGTGCCTCGGAGGGGGACGGCAATCAGCCCCAGCATTTT.

A few counts support this clonotype. The chain couples TRBV9 to TRBJ2-5, with D uncertain. V lost 2 bases and J lost 5, with 10 bases in between. The CDR3 covers 13 residues. In germline, CDR1 is SGDLS, CDR2 YYNGEE. Written as DNA, the CDR3 is TGTGCCAGCAGCGTTTATCCTCGGGAGACCCAGTACTTC. This sequence encodes CASSVYPRETQYF.

This clonotype was observed at least ten times. The V call is TRBV6-2 or TRBV6-3, the J call TRBJ2-7, with 9 bases lining up with TRBD1. The germline gives CDR1 MNHEY, CDR2 SVGEGT. Unmatched junction bases numbered 5, after V lost 2 bases and J lost 3 bases. The CDR3 contains 15 residues. The CDR3 DNA reads as TGTGCCAGCAGTTACGATGGACAGGGGATCTACGAGCAGTACTTC. Protein sequence: CASSYDGQGIYEQYF.

This clonotype was counted at least ten times. The J gene is TRBJ2-5, the V gene TRBV6-1; D remains ambiguous. V was shortened by 7 bases and J by 5 bases, with 8 bases between the two germline ends. CDR3 length: 11 residues. Germline CDR1 MNHNS, CDR2 SASEGT. The CDR3 here is CASTKGETQYF. The CDR3 region has the DNA TGTGCCAGCACCAAAGGGGAGACCCAGTACTTC.

This clonotype was detected ten times or more. The chain has TRBV12-3 or TRBV12-4 and TRBJ1-5; D remains unclear. The CDR3 has 12 residues. V was pared by 1 base and J by 5 bases, with 3 bases between. The CDR3 reads CASSLGYQPQHF. In nucleotides, the CDR3 is TGTGCCAGCAGTTTAGGGTATCAGCCCCAGCATTTT.

This clonotype was picked up many times. The V gene is TRBV27, the J gene TRBJ2-7; D gene unclear. The CDR3 has 13 residues. Germline assignment: CDR1 MNHEY and CDR2 SMNVEV (reference sequence). The V end was cut by 2 bases, the J end by 2 bases, with 7 bases between. Written as DNA, the CDR3 is TGTGCCAGCAGTTTAGCGGCCGCCTACGAGCAGTACTTC. Its protein is CASSLAAAYEQYF.

Comment on this clonotype: This may be a read error: a much more frequent sequence differs by one nucleotide. V usage is TRBV19 and J usage is TRBJ1-2, with 11 nucleotides matching TRBD1. The V gene end was trimmed by 7 bases and the J gene end by 6 bases; junction bases not matched to a gene: 7. This CDR3 spans 14 amino acids. Germline V gene sequence: CDR1 LNHDA, CDR2 SQIVND (reference sequence). The CDR3 here is CASIKDRGLDGYTF. CDR3 nucleotides: TGTGCCAGTATCAAGGACAGGGGGCTCGATGGCTACACCTTC.